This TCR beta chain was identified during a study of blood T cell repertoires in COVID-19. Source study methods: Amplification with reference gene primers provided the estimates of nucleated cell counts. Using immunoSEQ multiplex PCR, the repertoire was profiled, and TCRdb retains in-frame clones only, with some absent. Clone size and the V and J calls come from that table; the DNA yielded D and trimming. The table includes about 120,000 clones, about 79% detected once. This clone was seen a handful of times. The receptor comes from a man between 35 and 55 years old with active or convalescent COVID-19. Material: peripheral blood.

CDR3 DNA sequence: TGCGCCAGCAGCACCCAGGGGGCCGAGTATGGCTACACCTTC. Protein: CASSTQGAEYGYTF. The rearrangement uses TRBV5-1 and TRBJ1-2; 8 bases line up with TRBD1. The CDR3 consists of 14 residues. With 4 bases clipped from V and 5 bases from J, the junction kept 7 bases outside the gene matches. Per germline, CDR1 SGHRS and CDR2 YFSETQ.